Included here is one TCR beta chain sequence, with context. Its antigen is unidentified. The data derive from a study of T cell responses to AZD1222 COVID-19 vaccine. The overall study: Samples with a second dose at about 4 or about 12 weeks were pooled together. Study findings and constraints: Among the donors, most were white British and more were female, and clonal diversity was possibly underestimated. Across the whole spike, CD4 TCRs peaked at regions 160-218 and 743-854. Only after the peak T cell response were repertoires sampled.

This CDR3 contains 12 residues. The V gene lost 7 bases and the J gene lost 5 bases, with 11 bases spanning the gap. CDR1 SGDLS and CDR2 YYNGEE come from the germline V gene. Some clones are missing from TCRdb's copy, which holds only in-frame ones; the method was immunoSEQ multiplex PCR. This sample has 85,000 to 100,000 clones, with approximately 86% found just once. The chain recombines TRBV9 with TRBJ2-3; the D call may be TRBD1 or TRBD2 (6 bases each). The TCR sequence derives from an adult in good health. Sequences were derived from peripheral blood, sampled on day 0 of AZD1222 vaccination. The CDR3 reads CASGGPGDTQYF. The CDR3 DNA reads as TGTGCCAGCGGGGGGCCGGGAGATACGCAGTATTTT.